These 5 T cell receptor beta chains came from one sample sequenced in a study of blood T cell repertoires in COVID-19. TCRdb's table, derived via immunoSEQ multiplex PCR, lists solely in-frame clones and lacks some. The sample lists about 130,000 clones, about four fifths occurring once. The sequenced sample consisted of peripheral blood. The receptors originated from a human donor in a cohort sampled during active COVID-19.

Details on this clone: At one end the junction does not follow the germline gene, possibly because of a read error. The chain couples TRBV15 to TRBJ2-3, with D possibly TRBD2 on 5 matching bases. CDR3 length: 12 residues. In germline, CDR1 is LNHNV, CDR2 YYDKDF (reference sequence). The CDR3 DNA sequence: TGTGCCACCAGCTCGGGGTCTTATACGCGGTATTTT. This translates into CATSSGSYTRYF.

The V call is TRBV5-1, the J call TRBJ2-1, with D tentatively TRBD1 (5 bases). The V end lost 0 bases, the J end lost 7 bases, and 5 bases lay between the germline ends. CDR3 length: 12 residues. Looked up from germline, CDR1 is SGHRS and CDR2 is YFSETQ. The CDR3 DNA follows: TGCGCCAGCAGCTTGGAGGGGAATGAGCAGTTCTTC. This translates into CASSLEGNEQFF.

V usage is TRBV7-2 and J usage is TRBJ1-5; D is undetermined. The germline V gene has CDR1 SGHTA and CDR2 FQGNSA. Trimming took 2 bases from V and 5 from J, leaving 7 bases between them. The CDR3 contains 13 residues. The DNA of the CDR3 is TGTGCCAGCAGCTTATGGAGTCATCAGCCCCAGCATTTT. It codes for CASSLWSHQPQHF. The full variable domain, in which reference TRBV7-2 and TRBJ1-5 provide the parts outside the CDR3, is GAGVSQSPSNKVTEKGKDVELRCDPISGHTALYWYRQSLGQGLEFLIYFQGNSAPDKSGLPSDRFSAERTGGSVSTLTIQRTQQEDSAVYLCASSLWSHQPQHFGDGTRLSIL.

The gene calls are TRBV7-9 and TRBJ2-1; D gene uncertain. CDR1 is SEHNR, CDR2 FQNEAQ, per germline (reference sequence). CDR3 length: 15 residues. Trimming removed 1 base from V and 7 bases from J, with 14 bases in between. CDR3 residues: CASSLGSGAPNEQFF. Here the CDR3 DNA reads TGTGCCAGCAGCTTAGGCTCCGGAGCACCGAATGAGCAGTTCTTC.

Only a few counts were recorded for this clone. The genes are TRBV5-6 and TRBJ1-1; D gene ambiguous. This CDR3 spans 13 amino acids. Germline values: CDR1 SGHDT, CDR2 YYEEEE. The V end lost 2 bases, the J end lost 0 bases, and 5 bases lay between the germline ends. CDR3 nucleotide sequence: TGTGCCAGCAGCTTCGGTCTGAACACTGAAGCTTTCTTT. Its protein is CASSFGLNTEAFF.